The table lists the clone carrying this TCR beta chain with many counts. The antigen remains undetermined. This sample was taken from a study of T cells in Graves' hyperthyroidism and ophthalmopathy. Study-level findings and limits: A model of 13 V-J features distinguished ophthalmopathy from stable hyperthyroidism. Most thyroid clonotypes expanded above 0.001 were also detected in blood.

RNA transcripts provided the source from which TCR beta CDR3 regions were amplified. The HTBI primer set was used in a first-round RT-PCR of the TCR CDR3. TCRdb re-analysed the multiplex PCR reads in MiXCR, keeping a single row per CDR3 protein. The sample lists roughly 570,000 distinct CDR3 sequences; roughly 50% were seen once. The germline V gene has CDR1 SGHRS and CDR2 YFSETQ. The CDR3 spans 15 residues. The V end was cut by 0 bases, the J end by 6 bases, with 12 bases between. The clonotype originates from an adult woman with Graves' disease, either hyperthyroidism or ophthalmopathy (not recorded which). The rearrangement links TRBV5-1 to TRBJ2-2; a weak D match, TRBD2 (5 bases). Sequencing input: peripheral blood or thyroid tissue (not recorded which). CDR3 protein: CASSLGDSDPGELFF. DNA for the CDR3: TGCGCCAGCAGCTTGGGGGATAGCGATCCCGGGGAGCTGTTTTTT.